The next 4 T cell receptor beta chains were all read from a single sample in a study of T cell clonality in common variable immunodeficiency (dated by TCRdb to the mid-2010s). The library was prepared using the immunoSEQ multiplex PCR assay. TCRdb provides this immuneACCESS table in a form limited to in-frame rearrangements. Some clones are lacking; in checked studies, under half of them reflect an unresolved V gene, and why the rest are absent is not known. This sample shows about 42,000 clones, and none of them turns up only once. 2.5% to 3% of the sample belongs to the ten largest clones. Sequencing input: peripheral blood mononuclear cells. The origin of the receptors is a person between 18 and 69 years old in good health.

This clone was counted a few times. The CDR3 extends 3 residues past the end of the read, so its final part is completed from the germline J gene. The chain links TRBV5-1 to TRBJ2-3, with 7 positions matching TRBD1. The CDR3 length is 16 residues. Germline V gene sequence: CDR1 SGHRS, CDR2 YFSETQ. V dropped 6 bases and J dropped 0; count of bases not matched to a gene: 10. The CDR3 DNA, read in part, is TGCGCCAGCACCCGATTGGAGGACAGGAGCACAGATACG. It codes for CASTRLEDRSTDT. The whole CDR3 region reads CASTRLEDRSTDTQYF.

This clone was counted at least ten times. The read gets to within 3 residues of the CDR3 end, and the germline J gene fills in the rest. This chain connects TRBV9 to TRBJ2-7; 7 positions match TRBD2. The CDR3 loop spans 14 amino acids. CDR1 and CDR2 (germline): SGDLS, YYNGEE. V lost 4 bases, J lost 0 bases, and 4 bases stayed unmatched. This CDR3 is CASSPGTNSYEQYF. The DNA read from the CDR3 is TGTGCCAGCAGCCCCGGGACTAACTCCTACGAG.

This clone came up many times. The CDR3 extends 3 residues past the end of the read, so its final part is completed from the germline J gene. This chain uses TRBV7-4 with TRBJ1-5, with D possibly being TRBD1 (6 bases). The CDR3 runs to 16 residues. The germline gives CDR1 SGHVT, CDR2 SQSDAQ. V lost 2 bases, J lost 0 bases, and 11 bases lay in between. The CDR3 DNA, read in part, is TGTGCCAGCAGCTTATACCAGGGGCTTAGCAATCAGCCC. Translated: CASSLYQGLSNQP. The entire CDR3 is CASSLYQGLSNQPQHF.

This clone has at least ten counts. The observed sequence ends 3 residues before the CDR3 terminus, with the missing tail filled in from the germline J gene. This chain joins TRBV19 and TRBJ1-2; 9 bases are a match to TRBD1. V lost 4 bases, J lost 5 bases, and 5 bases stayed unmatched. Germline-derived CDR1 and CDR2 are LNHDA and SQIVND (reference sequence). This CDR3 region has 14 residues. The DNA read from the CDR3 is TGTGCCAGTAGTAACCGGGACAGGGAGTATGGC. This encodes CASSNRDREYG. The entire CDR3 reads CASSNRDREYGYTF.